Below are 17 T cell receptor beta chains sequenced from a single sample in a study of T-cell reconstitution after alpha-beta-depleted transplantation in children. Preparing the TCRbeta library involved the use of unique molecular identifiers. TCRdb analysed the PCR reads with MiXCR anew, one entry per CDR3 protein. The table has 450,000 to 500,000 distinct CDR3 sequences, around 12% seen once; the top ten hold around 5.6%. Sample: PBMCs from the stem cell graft donor, taken from the stem cell graft. The receptors were gathered from a human donor who donated a stem cell graft to a child with combined immunodeficiency.

This clonotype was recorded a few times. CDR3 residues: CASSYFPTGQGGGYTF. CDR3 coding DNA: TGTGCCAGCAGTTACTTTCCAACTGGACAGGGCGGGGGCTACACCTTC. The chain links TRBV6-5 to TRBJ1-2; 8 nucleotides align to TRBD1. The trim removed 1 base at V and 8 bases at J, leaving 12 bases unmatched. The CDR3 runs 16 residues. Germline V gives CDR1 MNHEY, CDR2 SVGAGI.

This clonotype was seen a handful of times. This chain uses TRBV24-1 with TRBJ1-2, with D perhaps TRBD1 (6 bases). CDR1 and CDR2 from the germline V gene are KGHDR and SFDVKD. V was clipped by 5 bases and J by 4 bases, with 16 bases between them. The CDR3 loop spans 15 amino acids. The CDR3 spells CATSVSPGGFYGYTF. As DNA, the CDR3 is TGTGCCACCAGTGTGTCCCCGGGGGGCTTCTATGGCTACACCTTC.

This clonotype was found many times. One end of the junction is discordant with germline, which a read error may explain. The chain recombines TRBV5-1 with TRBJ2-7, with a weak D call TRBD2 (5 bases). The CDR3 length is 13 residues. Per germline, CDR1 SGHRS and CDR2 YFSETQ. Written as DNA, the CDR3 is TGTGCCAGCAGCTTAGAAGGGAGCTACGAGCAGTACTTC. Its translation is CASSLEGSYEQYF.

V usage is TRBV4-1 and J usage is TRBJ1-5, with D unclear. Per germline, CDR1 MGHRA and CDR2 YSYEKL. The CDR3 has 16 residues. Trimming left V 2 bases short and J 4 bases short, with 15 bases between. CDR3 nucleotides: TGCGCCAGCAGCCAAAGGGTGTCCCTAGGGAATCAGCCCCAGCATTTT. Its translation: CASSQRVSLGNQPQHF.

The chain has TRBV7-2 and TRBJ2-1, with D perhaps TRBD2 (5 bases). Germline lookup yields CDR1 SGHTA and CDR2 FQGNSA. V was trimmed by 4 bases and J by 0 bases, leaving 13 bases between them. The CDR3 has 16 amino acids. CDR3 DNA sequence: TGTGCCAGCAGCTCACTAGTGGGCAGCTCCTACAATGAGCAGTTCTTC. Translated, it gives CASSSLVGSSYNEQFF.

As for this clonotype: Germline is not matched at one junction end, which may reflect a read error. The chain carries TRBV2 and TRBJ1-2; the D is unclear. The CDR3 runs to 13 residues. In germline, CDR1 is SNHLY, CDR2 FYNNEI. The DNA for the CDR3 is TGTACCAGCAGTTTTGGCAGTAACTATGGCTACACCTTC. Residues: CTSSFGSNYGYTF.

In this sample, this clonotype turned up many times. The V and J genes are TRBV5-1 and TRBJ2-3; D is uncertain. Germline values: CDR1 SGHRS, CDR2 YFSETQ. The V and J ends lost 0 bases and 3 bases respectively, with 11 bases between them. The CDR3 consists of 15 residues. The DNA of the CDR3 is TGCGCCAGCAGCTTGGGTTCTGCTGGGACAGATACGCAGTATTTT. Its protein product is CASSLGSAGTDTQYF.

This clonotype was counted only a few times. The rearrangement uses TRBV2 and TRBJ2-1; D gene unclear. Trimming stripped 2 bases from V and 3 bases from J, with 8 bases between. The CDR3 runs 14 residues. Germline V gene sequence: CDR1 SNHLY, CDR2 FYNNEI. The CDR3 DNA reads as TGTGCCAGCAGTGAACTAAGAGTCTACAATGAGCAGTTCTTC. This codes for CASSELRVYNEQFF. Drawing the rest from reference TRBV2 and TRBJ2-1, the complete variable domain is EPEVTQTPSHQVTQMGQEVILRCVPISNHLYFYWYRQILGQKVEFLVSFYNNEISEKSEIFDDQFSVERPDGSNFTLKIRSTKLEDSAMYFCASSELRVYNEQFFGPGTRLTVL.

The genes are TRBV6-1 and TRBJ2-7, with D possibly being TRBD1 (5 bases). Germline V gene lookup returns CDR1 MNHNS and CDR2 SASEGT. The CDR3 spans 14 residues. Trimming pared 0 bases from V and 2 bases from J, leaving 8 bases between. This chain's CDR3 is CASSEALQAYEQYF. The CDR3 nucleotides read TGTGCCAGCAGTGAAGCCCTACAGGCCTACGAGCAGTACTTC.

CDR3 DNA sequence: TGTGCCAGCAGCCTAAGGGGGGGCTCGACACTTGAAAAACTGTTTTTT. This codes for CASSLRGGSTLEKLFF. The J gene is TRBJ1-4, the V gene TRBV7-2, with D possibly matching TRBD1 (6 bases). Deletions cut 5 bases from V and 7 bases from J, with 20 bases between. The CDR3 loop spans 16 amino acids. Germline lookup yields CDR1 SGHTA and CDR2 FQGNSA.

This chain uses TRBV6-2 or TRBV6-3 with TRBJ2-5; possibly TRBD1 or TRBD2 for D (5 bases each). The CDR3 totals 15 residues. Trimming took off 8 bases at V and 5 bases at J, with 21 bases between the two ends. Germline CDR1 MNHEY, CDR2 SVGEGT. The CDR3 protein is CASGAPFGSEETQYF. In DNA, the CDR3 is TGTGCCAGCGGGGCGCCATTTGGGAGCGAGGAGACCCAGTACTTC.

The rearrangement uses TRBV12-3 or TRBV12-4 and TRBJ2-1, with D possibly being TRBD1 or TRBD2 (5 bases each). The CDR3 has 17 residues. The V end was cut by 4 bases, the J end by 1 base, with 17 bases between. The CDR3 sequence: CASSYPGTPTSYNEQFF. CDR3 DNA sequence: TGTGCCAGCAGTTACCCCGGGACCCCAACGTCCTACAATGAGCAGTTCTTC.

This clonotype has at least ten counts. The CDR3 DNA reads as TGTGCCAGCAGCTTAAACCCTTCCTACGAGCAGTACTTC. This codes for CASSLNPSYEQYF. The chain employs TRBV5-8 and TRBJ2-7; unclear D gene. Germline values: CDR1 SGHTS, CDR2 YDEGEE. CDR3 length equals 13 residues. Between the trimmed V and J ends, which lost 2 bases and 1 base, there was a span of 7 bases.

The V call is TRBV12-3 or TRBV12-4, the J call TRBJ2-7, with D possibly TRBD2 on 5 matching bases. The V and J ends lost 0 bases and 5 bases respectively, with 17 bases between them. The CDR3 is 16 residues long. The DNA for the CDR3 is TGTGCCAGCAGTTTAGCGCTAACTAGGTTCAGGCACGAGCAGTACTTC. Protein product: CASSLALTRFRHEQYF.

The chain uses TRBV11-3 and TRBJ2-1; TRBD2 matches at 8 bases. CDR1 and CDR2 (germline): SGHNT, YENEEA. Trimming cost V 0 bases and J 7 bases; bases outside gene matches: 8. The CDR3 sequence is 16 residues long. CDR3 in DNA: TGTGCCAGCAGCTTAGAGGGGGGCGGGGGGCAGAATGAGCAGTTCTTC. Its protein is CASSLEGGGGQNEQFF.

This clonotype was seen a few times. The chain is built from TRBV5-5 and TRBJ2-1; TRBD2 is a possible D gene (5 bases). Germline-derived CDR1 and CDR2 are SGHKS and YYEKEE (reference sequence). The CDR3 consists of 12 residues. V lost 0 bases and J lost 12, with 10 bases in between. CDR3 region: CASSLGRRGQFF. Written as DNA, the CDR3 is TGTGCCAGCAGCTTGGGGCGCCGGGGGCAGTTCTTC.

The V call is TRBV7-6, the J call TRBJ1-3, with a tentative D call TRBD1 (5 bases). The CDR3 covers 15 residues. V was trimmed by 6 bases and J by 0 bases, leaving 12 bases between them. Germline V gene lookup returns CDR1 SGHVS and CDR2 FNYEAQ. The CDR3 loop is CASREGPLSGNTIYF. In DNA, the CDR3 is TGTGCCAGCAGAGAGGGACCGCTCTCTGGAAACACCATATATTTT.